The 16 T cell receptor beta chains in this list originate from one sample, sequenced in a study of blood T cell repertoires in COVID-19. Clones were sequenced by immunoSEQ multiplex PCR, and TCRdb holds only the in-frame ones, with some missing. The repertoire holds approximately 280,000 clones, with roughly 87% as singletons. The sequenced material came from peripheral blood. The source is a man younger than 35 with active or convalescent COVID-19.

The chain employs TRBV10-1 and TRBJ1-1, with D unclear. Per germline, CDR1 WNHNN and CDR2 SYGVQD (reference sequence). This CDR3 contains 14 residues. The V and J ends lost 6 bases and 1 base respectively, with 12 bases between them. The DNA of the CDR3 is TGCGCCAGCAGGCCGGGCCGGGGGAACACTGAAGCTTTCTTT. It yields the protein CASRPGRGNTEAFF.

Ten or more counts support this clone. The chain carries TRBV24-1 and TRBJ2-2; D call uncertain. Trimming left V 4 bases short and J 4 bases short, with 9 bases between. CDR3 length: 14 amino acids. Germline V gene sequence: CDR1 KGHDR, CDR2 SFDVKD. For the CDR3, the DNA is TGTGCCACCAGTGACACCCACACCACCGGGGAGCTGTTTTTT. Its protein product is CATSDTHTTGELFF.

This clone showed up just once. The CDR3: CASSIGGGGSNQPQHF. The CDR3 bases are TGTGCCAGTAGTATAGGGGGGGGTGGAAGCAATCAGCCCCAGCATTTT. The chain couples TRBV19 to TRBJ1-5; D may be TRBD1 (5 bases). The length of the CDR3 is 16 residues. Germline V gives CDR1 LNHDA, CDR2 SQIVND (reference sequence). Trimming cost V 1 base and J 1 base, with 11 bases left between them. Filled out from reference TRBV19 and TRBJ1-5, the complete variable domain reads DGGITQSPKYLFRKEGQNVTLSCEQNLNHDAMYWYRQDPGQGLRLIYYSQIVNDFQKGDIAEGYSVSREKKESFPLTVTSAQKNPTAFYLCASSIGGGGSNQPQHFGDGTRLSIL.

This sequence joins TRBV9 and TRBJ1-4; D may be TRBD1 (5 bases). Germline V gene sequence: CDR1 SGDLS, CDR2 YYNGEE. Trimming took 0 bases from V and 2 from J, leaving 8 bases between them. This CDR3 comprises 15 residues. As DNA, the CDR3 is TGTGCCAGCAGCGTAGGCCCAGGGACTAATGAAAAACTGTTTTTT. Amino acid sequence: CASSVGPGTNEKLFF.

CDR3 sequence (DNA): TGTGCCAGTAGTACGCAGGGGGCAGGGAACACTGAAGCTTTCTTT. Encoded protein: CASSTQGAGNTEAFF. V is TRBV19 and J is TRBJ1-1; 8 nucleotides match TRBD1. The CDR3 sequence is 15 residues long. Trimming took 4 bases from V and 1 from J; bases not matched to a gene: 5. Germline V gene lookup returns CDR1 LNHDA and CDR2 SQIVND (reference sequence).

This clone was counted between two and nine times. In DNA, the CDR3 is TGTGCCAGCAGCCTCGGGACAGGGAATCAGCCCCAGCATTTT. Its translation is CASSLGTGNQPQHF. This chain links TRBV3-1 (or the pseudogene TRBV3-2) with TRBJ1-5; 9 bases agree with TRBD1. This CDR3 region has 14 residues. The germline gives CDR1 LGHDT, CDR2 YNNKEL (reference sequence). V was clipped by 4 bases and J by 4 bases; unmatched bases: 2.

This chain uses TRBV13 with TRBJ2-2; 8 nucleotides agree with TRBD1. CDR3 size: 14 residues. The ends lost 5 bases at V and 6 bases at J; junction bases unmatched: 5. Germline CDR1 is PRHDT and CDR2 is FYEKMQ (reference sequence). The CDR3 region is CASSRDRGPGELFF. The CDR3 nucleotides read TGTGCCAGCAGCCGCGACAGGGGCCCCGGGGAGCTGTTTTTT.

The chain is built from TRBV9 and TRBJ2-2, with TRBD1 matching 10 bases. Per the germline V gene, CDR1 is SGDLS and CDR2 is YYNGEE. This CDR3 is built from 17 residues. With 4 bases clipped from V and 4 bases from J, the junction kept 10 bases outside the gene matches. The CDR3 sequence: CASSTGQGHSGTGELFF. In DNA, the CDR3 is TGTGCCAGCAGCACGGGACAGGGGCACAGTGGCACCGGGGAGCTGTTTTTT.

This chain links TRBV3-1 (or the pseudogene TRBV3-2) with TRBJ1-2; a weak D match, TRBD1 (5 bases). This CDR3 region has 13 residues. Trimming took off 0 bases at V and 8 bases at J, with 10 bases between the two ends. Germline lookup yields CDR1 LGHDT and CDR2 YNNKEL (reference sequence). The CDR3 region is CASSQEQALGYTF. Here the CDR3 DNA reads TGTGCCAGCAGCCAAGAACAGGCCCTAGGCTACACCTTC.

The rearrangement links TRBV6-2 or TRBV6-3 to TRBJ2-7; D is undetermined. CDR3 length: 12 amino acids. V lost 2 bases and J 4 bases, leaving 6 bases between the germline ends. Germline lookup yields CDR1 MNHEY and CDR2 SVGEGT. In nucleotides, the CDR3 is TGTGCCAGCAGTTACGTCGGTTACGAGCAGTACTTC. Translating it yields CASSYVGYEQYF.

The chain combines TRBV6-5 with TRBJ2-7; the match to TRBD1 covers 8 bases. This CDR3 is 12 amino acids long. Trimming at V came to 6 bases and at J to 9 bases, leaving 7 bases not matched to a gene. CDR1 is MNHEY, CDR2 SVGAGI, per germline. CDR3 nucleotides: TGTGCCAGCAGCGCGGACAGGGCCGGGCAGTACTTC. It is translated as CASSADRAGQYF.

The chain uses TRBV14 and TRBJ2-2, with 9 bases lining up with TRBD1. Trimming cost V 4 bases and J 2 bases; bases outside gene matches: 8. The CDR3 spans 17 residues. Germline assignment: CDR1 SGHDN and CDR2 FVKESK. Here the CDR3 DNA reads TGTGCCAGCAGCCTAACCGGGACAGGGCTTAACACCGGGGAGCTGTTTTTT. Translation gives CASSLTGTGLNTGELFF.

The chain has TRBV7-8 and TRBJ2-7; 8 nucleotides match TRBD2. Germline V gene lookup returns CDR1 SGHVS and CDR2 FQNEAQ. The CDR3 runs 14 residues. V trimming: 5 bases; J trimming: 0 bases; junction bases outside the gene matches: 3. In DNA, the CDR3 is TGTGCCAGCAGCCTTAGCGGGGACTCCTACGAGCAGTACTTC. It translates to CASSLSGDSYEQYF.

The gene calls are TRBV5-4 and TRBJ2-7, with 9 bases matching TRBD1. The ends lost 2 bases at V and 5 bases at J; junction bases unmatched: 8. The V gene's germline CDR1 is SGHNT and CDR2 YYREEE (reference sequence). This CDR3 has 15 amino acids. Here the CDR3 reads CASSLPGTGSHEQYF. CDR3 nucleotide sequence: TGTGCCAGCAGCTTACCCGGGACAGGGAGCCACGAGCAGTACTTC.

This chain joins TRBV7-8 and TRBJ1-5; D perhaps matches TRBD1 (6 bases). CDR1 and CDR2 from the germline V gene are SGHVS and FQNEAQ. The CDR3 runs 16 residues. Trimming pared 1 base from V and 0 bases from J, leaving 10 bases between. CDR3 sequence (DNA): TGTGCCAGCAGCTTAGGGACAGCGTATAGCAATCAGCCCCAGCATTTT. Translation gives CASSLGTAYSNQPQHF.

The chain links TRBV11-3 to TRBJ2-5; weak D call: TRBD2 (6 bases). In germline, CDR1 is SGHNT, CDR2 YENEEA. Trimming took off 6 bases at V and 5 bases at J, with 10 bases between the two ends. The CDR3 runs to 12 residues. The CDR3 sequence: CASSYGGETQYF. CDR3 DNA: TGTGCCAGCAGTTACGGGGGTGAGACCCAGTACTTC.